These T cell receptor beta chains were read from a single sample in a study of blood T cell repertoires in COVID-19. TCRdb keeps only in-frame clones here, not all; method: immunoSEQ multiplex PCR. The sample includes under 350,000 clones, roughly 90% of them seen just once. The sequencing input was peripheral blood. The receptor source for this set is a woman in her 30s with COVID-19, enrolled during active disease. The CDR3 runs from the conserved cysteine through the conserved F or W. D genes are given only for firm matches. Expanded clones are given a class, and other clones once, few, many or no size at all.

abundance,v_gene,d_gene,j_gene,len,CDR3nt,CDR3aa
NA,TRBV4-1,NA,TRBJ2-7,13,TGCGCCAGCAGCCTAAAGTTAGGGGACGAGCAGTACTTC,CASSLKLGDEQYF
NA,TRBV7-9,TRBD1,TRBJ1-4,14,TGTGCCAGCAGCTTCGGGACAGGGAATGAAAAACTGTTTTTT,CASSFGTGNEKLFF
NA,TRBV5-1,TRBD1,TRBJ1-6,14,TGCGCCAGCAGCTCCGGGACAGTTAATTCACCCCTCCACTTT,CASSSGTVNSPLHF
NA,TRBV3-1/TRBV3-2,TRBD2,TRBJ2-3,15,TGTGCCAGTACCCTAAGCGGGGGGCCAACAGATACGCAGTATTTT,CASTLSGGPTDTQYF
NA,TRBV2,NA,TRBJ2-7,14,TGTGCCAGCAGTGAAGGTGACAGCTCTTATGAGCAGTACTTC,CASSEGDSSYEQYF
NA,TRBV30,NA,TRBJ2-3,14,TGTGCCTGGAGTGCAGGGATGGGCACAGATACGCAGTATTTT,CAWSAGMGTDTQYF
NA,TRBV5-1,TRBD1,TRBJ2-1,16,TGCGCCAGCTATTCCTTACCGGGACAGGTATACAATGAGCAGTTCTTC,CASYSLPGQVYNEQFF
NA,TRBV29-1,NA,TRBJ2-2,14,TGCAGCGTCGTGGGGCAGTCTAACACCGGGGAGCTGTTTTTT,CSVVGQSNTGELFF
NA,TRBV5-4,TRBD1,TRBJ1-1,17,TGTGCCAGCAGCCCGGACGTAGGGACAGGGAGCAGAAGGGGAGCTTTCTTT,CASSPDVGTGSRRGAFF
NA,TRBV5-6,TRBD1,TRBJ1-6,15,TGTGCCAGCAGCTCCGGGACAGGGAGAACTTCACCCCTCCACTTT,CASSSGTGRTSPLHF
NA,TRBV3-1/TRBV3-2,NA,TRBJ2-1,14,TGTGCCAGCAGCAGGGGAACCTCCTACAATGAGCAGTTCTTC,CASSRGTSYNEQFF
NA,TRBV7-3,TRBD1,TRBJ2-2,17,TGTGCCAGCAGCTTAAAAAGGACAGGGGTCGACACCGGGGAGCTGTTTTTT,CASSLKRTGVDTGELFF
NA,TRBV6-5,TRBD1,TRBJ1-4,14,TGTGCCAGCAGTTACGGGGGCAGGGGGGAAAAACTGTTTTTT,CASSYGGRGEKLFF
NA,TRBV5-3,TRBD1,TRBJ1-5,19,TGTGCCAGAGCCCGTCTACCAAACAGGGGTGATGATTTGGATCAGCCCCAGCATTTT,CARARLPNRGDDLDQPQHF
NA,TRBV9,TRBD1,TRBJ2-3,13,TGTGCCAGCAGCATGGACAGGGCAGATACGCAGTATTTT,CASSMDRADTQYF
NA,TRBV23-1,NA,TRBJ1-2,15,TGCGCCAGCAGTCAACTTCGGACGGAGGACTATGGCTACACCTTC,CASSQLRTEDYGYTF
NA,TRBV6-2/TRBV6-3,TRBD1,TRBJ2-2,15,TGTGCCAGCAGCCCGACAGGGGTGAACACCGGGGAGCTGTTTTTT,CASSPTGVNTGELFF
NA,TRBV5-1,NA,TRBJ2-2,13,TGCGCCAGCAGCCCTAGTGCAACAGCAGGGTTTCTTTTT,CASSPSATAGFLF
NA,TRBV5-4,TRBD2,TRBJ2-5,17,TGTGCCAGCAGCCCGGGTCGTGGCGGGGGGGCCTTAGAGACCCAGTACTTC,CASSPGRGGGALETQYF
NA,TRBV7-9,NA,TRBJ1-6,12,TGTGCCAGCAGCCTCAGTAATTCACCCCTCCACTTT,CASSLSNSPLHF
NA,TRBV5-5,TRBD1,TRBJ2-1,12,TGTGCCAGCAGCTTGACAGGGGATGAGCAGTTCTTC,CASSLTGDEQFF
NA,TRBV10-3,NA,TRBJ1-2,17,TGTGCCATCAGCCACGGAACATCGACAGGCCGAGCCGACGGCTACACCTTC,CAISHGTSTGRADGYTF
NA,TRBV19,TRBD1,TRBJ1-6,15,TGTGCCAGTAGTATGTCACAGGGGGCTGGATCACCCCTCCACTTT,CASSMSQGAGSPLHF
NA,TRBV7-3,NA,TRBJ2-3,13,TGTGCCAGCAGCTTACAGGGGGGAGATACGCAGTATTTT,CASSLQGGDTQYF
NA,TRBV2,TRBD1,TRBJ2-7,11,TGTGCCAGCAGTCAGGGACAGGTGAAGTACTTC,CASSQGQVKYF
NA,TRBV2,NA,TRBJ2-3,15,TGTGCCAGCAGTGAAGAGCGGGTGTCCACAGATACGCAGTATTTT,CASSEERVSTDTQYF
NA,TRBV2,NA,TRBJ1-4,13,TGTGCCAGCTGGGAGTGGGTTAATGAAAAACTGTTTTTT,CASWEWVNEKLFF
NA,TRBV2,TRBD1,TRBJ1-3,15,TGTGCCAGCAAAGGACAGGGGAGCTCTGGAAACACCATATATTTT,CASKGQGSSGNTIYF
NA,TRBV3-1/TRBV3-2,NA,TRBJ1-1,13,TGTGCCAGCAGCCAAGTTTTAAACACTGAAGCTTTCTTT,CASSQVLNTEAFF
few,TRBV18,TRBD1,TRBJ1-1,14,TGTGCCAGCTCAAACAGGGGAGTGAACACTGAAGCTTTCTTT,CASSNRGVNTEAFF
NA,TRBV10-3,TRBD1,TRBJ1-2,14,TGTGCCGCCGACAGGGGGGGCTCTAACTATGGCTACACCTTC,CAADRGGSNYGYTF
NA,TRBV15,NA,TRBJ1-4,16,TGTGCCACCAGCAGACCATCCCATGCAACTAATGAAAAACTGTTTTTT,CATSRPSHATNEKLFF
NA,TRBV10-3,TRBD2,TRBJ2-3,15,TGTGCCGCCTCGGCAGCGGGGGGGCCAGGGGATACGCAGTATTTT,CAASAAGGPGDTQYF
NA,TRBV7-4,TRBD2,TRBJ2-5,16,TGTGCCAGCAGCTTAGTAAGGCTAGCGGAACAAGAGACCCAGTACTTC,CASSLVRLAEQETQYF
once,TRBV27,TRBD2,TRBJ2-2,18,TGTGCCAGCAGTTTATTGGGTAGCGGGGGGGCGAACACCGGGGAGCTGTTTTTT,CASSLLGSGGANTGELFF
NA,TRBV14,TRBD1,TRBJ1-2,14,TGTGCCAGCAGCCAAGGCAGGGGGAACAATGGCTACACCTTC,CASSQGRGNNGYTF
NA,TRBV25-1,NA,TRBJ1-2,13,TGTGCCAGCAGTGAGGACGGGAGGGGCCGCTACACCTTC,CASSEDGRGRYTF
few,TRBV7-6,TRBD1,TRBJ1-5,16,TGTGCCAGCAGCCCAGAGGCCAGGGGGGGCAATCAGCCCCAGCATTTT,CASSPEARGGNQPQHF
NA,TRBV4-1,NA,TRBJ1-2,15,TGCGCCAGCAGCCAAGGCCACCTTCAGAACTATGGCTACACCTTC,CASSQGHLQNYGYTF
NA,TRBV9,NA,TRBJ2-2,14,TGTGCCAGCAGGGATCTCGAGGGCACCGGGGAGCTGTTTTTT,CASRDLEGTGELFF
NA,TRBV28,TRBD1,TRBJ1-5,15,TGTGCCAGCACCTCGACAGGGGACATCAATCAGCCCCAGCATTTT,CASTSTGDINQPQHF
NA,TRBV6-1,TRBD1,TRBJ2-5,18,TGTGCCAGCAGTGCTCTGGGGACAGGGGGCCAGGAGCAAGAGACCCAGTACTTC,CASSALGTGGQEQETQYF
NA,TRBV10-3,NA,TRBJ2-3,15,TGTGCCATCAGTGCCCCTACTAGTCAGTCCGATACGCAGTATTTT,CAISAPTSQSDTQYF
NA,TRBV2,NA,TRBJ1-5,15,TGTGCCAGCAGCCACGACAGCAATAGCAATCAGCCCCAGCATTTT,CASSHDSNSNQPQHF
NA,TRBV30,TRBD1,TRBJ1-2,16,TGTGCCTGGAGTGTAGCCCCTCCATCAGGGGGTAATGGCTACACCTTC,CAWSVAPPSGGNGYTF
NA,TRBV9,NA,TRBJ1-3,15,TGTGCCAGCAGCGTCACTGAGGCAGGGGGAAACACCATATATTTT,CASSVTEAGGNTIYF
NA,TRBV7-2,TRBD1,TRBJ1-6,14,TGTGCCAGCAGCTTACAGGGGGCGGCCTCACCCCTCCACTTT,CASSLQGAASPLHF
NA,TRBV11-2,TRBD1,TRBJ1-4,15,TGTGCCAGCAGCACCCGGACAGGGCAAAATGAAAAACTGTTTTTT,CASSTRTGQNEKLFF